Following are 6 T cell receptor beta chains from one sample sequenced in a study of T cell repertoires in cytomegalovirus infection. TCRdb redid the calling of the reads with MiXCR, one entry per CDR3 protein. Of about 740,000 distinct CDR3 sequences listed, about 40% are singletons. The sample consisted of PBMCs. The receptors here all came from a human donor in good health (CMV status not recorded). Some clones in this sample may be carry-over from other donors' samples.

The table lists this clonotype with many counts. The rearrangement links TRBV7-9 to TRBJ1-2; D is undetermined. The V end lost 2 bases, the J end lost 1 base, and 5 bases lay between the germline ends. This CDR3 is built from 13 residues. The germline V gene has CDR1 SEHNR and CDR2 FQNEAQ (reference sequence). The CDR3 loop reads CASSLSVNYGYTF. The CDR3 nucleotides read TGTGCCAGCAGCTTATCCGTTAACTATGGCTACACCTTC.

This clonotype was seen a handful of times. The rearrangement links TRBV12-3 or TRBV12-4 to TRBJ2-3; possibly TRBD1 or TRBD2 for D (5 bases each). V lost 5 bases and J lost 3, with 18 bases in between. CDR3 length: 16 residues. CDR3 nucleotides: TGTGCCAGCAGTCAGTGGGGGTACGAACTGACAGATACGCAGTATTTT. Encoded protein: CASSQWGYELTDTQYF.

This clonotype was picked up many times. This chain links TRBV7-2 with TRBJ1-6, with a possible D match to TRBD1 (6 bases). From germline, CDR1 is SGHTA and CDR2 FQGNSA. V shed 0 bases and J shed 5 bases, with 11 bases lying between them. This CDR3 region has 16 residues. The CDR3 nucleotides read TGTGCCAGCAGCTTAGCGCCTGGACAGCATAATTCACCCCTCCACTTT. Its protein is CASSLAPGQHNSPLHF.

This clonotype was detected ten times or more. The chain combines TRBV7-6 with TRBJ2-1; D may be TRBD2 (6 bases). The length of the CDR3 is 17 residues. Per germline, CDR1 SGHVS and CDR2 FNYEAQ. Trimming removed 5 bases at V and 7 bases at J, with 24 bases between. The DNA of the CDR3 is TGTGCCAGCAGCCCAAACTTGGCGGGAAAGTTGGTTAATGAGCAGTTCTTC. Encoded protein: CASSPNLAGKLVNEQFF. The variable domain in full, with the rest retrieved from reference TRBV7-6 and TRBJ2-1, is GAGVSQSPRYKVTKRGQDVALRCDPISGHVSLYWYRQALGQGPEFLTYFNYEAQQDKSGLPNDRFSAERPEGSISTLTIQRTEQRDSAMYRCASSPNLAGKLVNEQFFGPGTRLTVL.

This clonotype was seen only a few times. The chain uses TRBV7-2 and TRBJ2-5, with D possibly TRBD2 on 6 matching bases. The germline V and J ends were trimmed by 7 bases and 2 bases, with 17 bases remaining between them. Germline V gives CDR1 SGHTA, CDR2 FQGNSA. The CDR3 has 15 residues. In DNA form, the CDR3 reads TGTGCCAGCATGATTAGGAGGGCCGTACAAGAGACCCAGTACTTC. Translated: CASMIRRAVQETQYF.

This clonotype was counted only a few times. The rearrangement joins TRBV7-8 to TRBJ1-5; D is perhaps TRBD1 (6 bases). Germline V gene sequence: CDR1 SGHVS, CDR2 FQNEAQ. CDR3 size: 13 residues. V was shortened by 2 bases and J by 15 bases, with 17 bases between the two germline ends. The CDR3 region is CASSLLPGHPLHF. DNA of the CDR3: TGTGCCAGCAGCTTACTACCGGGACATCCTCTGCATTTT.